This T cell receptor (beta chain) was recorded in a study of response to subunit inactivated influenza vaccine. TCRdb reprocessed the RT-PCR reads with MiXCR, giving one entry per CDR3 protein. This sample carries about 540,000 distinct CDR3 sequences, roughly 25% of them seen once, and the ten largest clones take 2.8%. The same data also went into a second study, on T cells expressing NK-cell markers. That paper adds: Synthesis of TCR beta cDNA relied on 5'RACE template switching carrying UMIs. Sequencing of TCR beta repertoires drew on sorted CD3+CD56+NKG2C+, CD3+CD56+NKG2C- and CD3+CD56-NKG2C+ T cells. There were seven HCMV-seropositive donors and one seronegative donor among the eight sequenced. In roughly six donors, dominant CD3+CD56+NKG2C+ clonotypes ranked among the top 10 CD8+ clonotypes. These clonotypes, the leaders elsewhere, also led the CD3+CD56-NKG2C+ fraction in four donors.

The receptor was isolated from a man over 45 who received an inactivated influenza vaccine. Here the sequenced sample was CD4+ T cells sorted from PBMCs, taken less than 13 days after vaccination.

CDR3 region: CASSLGTGPNYGYTF. CDR3 nucleotide sequence: TGTGCCAGCAGTTTAGGGACAGGGCCCAACTATGGCTACACCTTC. The chain links TRBV12-3 or TRBV12-4 to TRBJ1-2; TRBD1 matches 8 bases. V shed 1 base and J 2 bases; nucleotides not matched to a gene: 3. This CDR3 is 15 amino acids long.